The rows below give T cell receptor beta chains drawn from one sample of a study of shared clonotypes between healthy human individuals. The assay was immunoSEQ multiplex PCR, and TCRdb's table has in-frame clones only and misses some. This table has 800,000 to 1,200,000 clones, 75% to 85% appearing once. The specimen was memory CD4+ T cells from PBMCs. The receptors come from a man aged 18 to 29 in good health. Some clones in this sample may be carry-over from other donors' samples. CDR3s leave out the opening cysteine and the closing phenylalanine or tryptophan. The order of the fields is V gene, D gene, CDR3 protein. D genes are given only for firm matches.

>TRBV9|TRBD2
ASSVGLAVGLGVTDTQY
>TRBV7-2|.
ASSSGQNYGYT
>TRBV28|TRBD1
ASIGGTGSYQPQH
>TRBV5-1|.
ASSQQGGREQY
>TRBV2|TRBD1
ASLPDREYTEAF
>TRBV9|.
ASSVFGLEETQY
>TRBV4-1|.
ASSQPGSTNEKLF
>TRBV18|.
ASSTGFSTDTQY
>TRBV14|TRBD1
ASSQEGQGFVSPLH
>TRBV4-1|.
ASRRLSATNEKLF
>TRBV28|.
ASSPITNEQF
>TRBV7-2|TRBD2
ASSLVAGTSGSYEQY
>TRBV6-1|TRBD1
ASKRGDSLSYEQY
>TRBV19|.
ASRTASTDTQY
>TRBV7-3|TRBD2
ASSPGLAREQY
>TRBV14|TRBD2
ASSRWGTSGRNEQF
>TRBV27|.
ASRIHNEQF
>TRBV29-1|.
SVEGLNRVYT
>TRBV2|TRBD2
ASRDPGTRVDYEQY
>TRBV28|TRBD1
ASSPTFSGTGGDWGYT
>TRBV10-3|.
AIAEAEGPQH
>TRBV19|.
ASRRQDPASFLYGYT
>TRBV27|.
ASSLSGQSSIT
>TRBV28|TRBD1
ASSRFSGTASPIQY
>TRBV30|TRBD2
AWSVGLGLAGADTQY
>TRBV28|.
ASSRIQGPSYEQY
>TRBV19|.
ASSISRGNQPQH
>TRBV7-9|TRBD1
ASSLEAGGATEAF
>TRBV12-2|.
ASRREPTQSRANVLT
>TRBV9|.
ASSVVGGPRTDTQY
>TRBV30|.
AWRQTDSPLH
>TRBV30|TRBD2
AWKGGRIYNEQF
>TRBV5-1|TRBD2
ASSSITTSGSYNEQF
>TRBV2|TRBD1
ASSLGGGNTEAF
>TRBV4-2|.
ASSQDTTRAVGRDEQF
>TRBV9|TRBD2
ASSAGLAGVNEQF